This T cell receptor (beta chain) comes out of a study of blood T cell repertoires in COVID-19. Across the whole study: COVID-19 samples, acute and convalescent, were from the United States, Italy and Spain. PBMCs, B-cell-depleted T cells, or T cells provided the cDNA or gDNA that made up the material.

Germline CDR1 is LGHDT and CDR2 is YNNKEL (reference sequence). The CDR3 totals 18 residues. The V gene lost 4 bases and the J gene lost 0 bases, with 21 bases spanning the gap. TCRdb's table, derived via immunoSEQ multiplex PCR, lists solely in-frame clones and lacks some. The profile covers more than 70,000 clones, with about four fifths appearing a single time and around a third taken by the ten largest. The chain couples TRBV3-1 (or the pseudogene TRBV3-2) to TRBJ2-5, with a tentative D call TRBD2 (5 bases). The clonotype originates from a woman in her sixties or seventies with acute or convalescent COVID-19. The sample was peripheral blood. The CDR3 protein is CASSLTFPNERYQETQYF. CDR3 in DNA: TGTGCCAGCAGCCTAACGTTCCCAAATGAGCGGTACCAAGAGACCCAGTACTTC.